This TCR beta chain was found in a study of T cell changes during pregnancy in multiple sclerosis. Some clones are missing from TCRdb's copy, which holds only in-frame ones; the method was immunoSEQ multiplex PCR. The table includes 50,000 to 55,000 clones, about 90% detected once. Per the germline V gene, CDR1 is LGHNA and CDR2 is YNFKEQ. The V end was cut by 3 bases, the J end by 7 bases, with 13 bases between. The CDR3 consists of 14 residues. The source material was CD4+ T cells from peripheral blood mononuclear cells, sampled in the third trimester of pregnancy. This clonotype was obtained from a female donor with multiple sclerosis, enrolled in a pregnancy study. The V call is TRBV4-2, the J call TRBJ1-5; D perhaps matches TRBD1 (5 bases). DNA of the CDR3: TGTGCCAGCAGCCATCAGGGTCTGGGGCAGCCCCAGCATTTT. Translation: CASSHQGLGQPQHF.